The rows below give T cell receptor beta chains drawn from one sample of a study of CD8 T cell repertoires and HIV-1 epitope variants. Repertoires were generated with immunoSEQ multiplex PCR, while TCRdb's copy carries only in-frame clones and drops some. The sample has about 5,000 clones, around 69% seen once; the top ten hold around two fifths. Their target antigens are unknown. The sequenced sample was cultured CD8+ T cells derived from PBMCs. These receptors came from a male donor with HIV. Both conserved end residues are part of each CDR3. The order of the fields is D gene, clone size, J gene, V gene, CDR3 DNA, CDR3 protein. The D gene is left open where the match is weak. Where a row states a size, it is once, few, many or the class of an expanded clone; other rows omit it.

D: TRBD2
size: -
J: TRBJ2-7
V: TRBV9
DNA: TGTGCCAGCAGCGTTTATAGCGGGGGGGCCTACGAGCAGTACTTC
CDR3: CASSVYSGGAYEQYF

D: -
size: -
J: TRBJ1-2
V: TRBV5-4
DNA: TGTGCCAGCAGTCTGGGGGTACAGCTTGGCTACACCTTC
CDR3: CASSLGVQLGYTF

D: -
size: -
J: TRBJ2-7
V: TRBV5-6
DNA: TGTGCCAGCAGCTTGGGTAGCGGCTCCTACGAGCAGTACTTC
CDR3: CASSLGSGSYEQYF

D: -
size: -
J: TRBJ1-1
V: TRBV10-3
DNA: TGTGCCAGCGAGGGGGACACTGAAGCTTTCTTT
CDR3: CASEGDTEAFF

D: -
size: -
J: TRBJ2-1
V: TRBV4-1
DNA: TGCGCCAGCAGCCAAGATAGGAACGGGGCCACGGATGAGCAGTTCTTC
CDR3: CASSQDRNGATDEQFF

D: -
size: -
J: TRBJ1-3
V: TRBV25-1
DNA: TGTGCCAGCAGTGATTTTGGCAGCTCTGGAAACACCATATATTTT
CDR3: CASSDFGSSGNTIYF

D: -
size: -
J: TRBJ1-4
V: TRBV7-6
DNA: TGTGCCAGCAGTTTGGGTCGTCGGGCTAATGAAAAACTGTTTTTT
CDR3: CASSLGRRANEKLFF

D: -
size: -
J: TRBJ2-7
V: TRBV19
DNA: TGTGCCAGTAGTATTAATCTGGGCAGGGGTGTCTCCTACGAGCAGTACTTC
CDR3: CASSINLGRGVSYEQYF

D: TRBD1
size: -
J: TRBJ2-1
V: TRBV28
DNA: TGTGCCAGCAGTTTATACAGGGGAAGCTCCTACAATGAGCAGTTCTTC
CDR3: CASSLYRGSSYNEQFF

D: TRBD2
size: -
J: TRBJ2-5
V: TRBV14
DNA: TGTGCCAGCAGCCTAGGGACTAGCGGGAGTGGCGAGACCCAGTACTTC
CDR3: CASSLGTSGSGETQYF

D: -
size: -
J: TRBJ1-2
V: TRBV28
DNA: TGTGCCAGCAGCCTGCAACACTATGGCTACACCTTC
CDR3: CASSLQHYGYTF

D: TRBD2
size: -
J: TRBJ2-3
V: TRBV5-4
DNA: TGTGCCAGCAGCCGACCTAGCGGGGGCACAGATACGCAGTATTTT
CDR3: CASSRPSGGTDTQYF

D: -
size: few
J: TRBJ1-2
V: TRBV4-3
DNA: TGCGCCAGCAGCCAAGGTCTCGGGACTTCCTATGGCTACACCTTC
CDR3: CASSQGLGTSYGYTF

D: -
size: -
J: TRBJ1-2
V: TRBV25-1
DNA: TGTGCCATTACGAGGGGGGGCTATGGCTACACCTTC
CDR3: CAITRGGYGYTF

D: -
size: few
J: TRBJ2-7
V: TRBV28
DNA: TGTGCCAGCAGTTTCCCCCCCCCTAGTCCCAATACACCTACCACCTACGAGCAGTACTTC
CDR3: CASSFPPPSPNTPTTYEQYF

D: TRBD2
size: -
J: TRBJ2-1
V: TRBV9
DNA: TGTGCCAGCAGCGTAGAGGGACTAGCGGGGGAATACAATGAGCAGTTCTTC
CDR3: CASSVEGLAGEYNEQFF

D: -
size: -
J: TRBJ1-2
V: TRBV4-2
DNA: TGTGCCAGCAGCCCTTGGCCGGTAGAATTGGACTATGGCTACACCTTC
CDR3: CASSPWPVELDYGYTF

D: -
size: -
J: TRBJ1-1
V: TRBV19
DNA: TGTGCCAGTAGTATCGAACGAGACATAGGGAACACTGAAGCTTTCTTT
CDR3: CASSIERDIGNTEAFF

D: TRBD1
size: once
J: TRBJ1-5
V: TRBV6-6
DNA: TGTGCCAGCAGTTACTCGCGACAGGGTAATGAGCCCCAGCATTTT
CDR3: CASSYSRQGNEPQHF

D: -
size: once
J: TRBJ1-1
V: TRBV27
DNA: TGTGCCAGCAGTTTTTCGGTGAACACTGAAGCTTTCTTT
CDR3: CASSFSVNTEAFF

D: -
size: -
J: TRBJ1-1
V: TRBV5-6
DNA: TGTGCCAGCAGCCCGGGGGGAGGGGACTCCACTGAAGCTTTCTTT
CDR3: CASSPGGGDSTEAFF

D: TRBD2
size: -
J: TRBJ2-7
V: TRBV5-1
DNA: TGCGCCAGCGGCCTAGCGGGAGGGCCTGAGGAGCAGTACTTC
CDR3: CASGLAGGPEEQYF

D: TRBD2
size: few
J: TRBJ2-3
V: TRBV5-6
DNA: TGTGCCAGCAGTGCTGGACTAGCGGGAGCGTGGGGCACAGATACGCAGTATTTT
CDR3: CASSAGLAGAWGTDTQYF

D: TRBD1
size: -
J: TRBJ1-5
V: TRBV2
DNA: TGTGCCAGCAGGGGACAGGGCCTTTATAGCAATCAGCCCCAGCATTTT
CDR3: CASRGQGLYSNQPQHF

D: -
size: hyperexpanded
J: TRBJ2-7
V: TRBV4-3
DNA: TGCGCCAGCAGCCAAGAGCCGGGAGCGGGCGCCCTGAGCTCCTACGAGCAGTACTTC
CDR3: CASSQEPGAGALSSYEQYF

D: -
size: few
J: TRBJ2-7
V: TRBV28
DNA: TGTGCCAGCAGTTCCACCGACAGGTTTTACGAGCAGTACTTC
CDR3: CASSSTDRFYEQYF

D: -
size: few
J: TRBJ2-2
V: TRBV7-6
DNA: TGTGCCAGCAGCTTGGGACTCGGAGAGCTGTTTTTT
CDR3: CASSLGLGELFF

D: TRBD2
size: few
J: TRBJ2-3
V: TRBV15
DNA: TGTGCCACCAGCAGTACTAGCGGGGGGGCAGATACGCAGTATTTT
CDR3: CATSSTSGGADTQYF

D: TRBD2
size: -
J: TRBJ2-7
V: TRBV11-2
DNA: TGTGCCAGCAGCCTCTCGGGACTAGCGGGGGAAACCTACGAGCAGTACTTC
CDR3: CASSLSGLAGETYEQYF

D: TRBD1
size: -
J: TRBJ2-7
V: TRBV5-4
DNA: TGTGCCAGCAGTGGACAGGGGATCTACGAGCAGTACTTC
CDR3: CASSGQGIYEQYF

D: -
size: -
J: TRBJ2-7
V: TRBV5-1
DNA: TGCGCCAGCAGCTTGTCAGGCAGTTCCTACGAGCAGTACTTC
CDR3: CASSLSGSSYEQYF

D: -
size: -
J: TRBJ2-1
V: TRBV6-5
DNA: TGTGCCAGCAGTTACTCTCACAATGAGCAGTTCTTC
CDR3: CASSYSHNEQFF

D: -
size: -
J: TRBJ1-1
V: TRBV4-3
DNA: TGCGCCAGCAGCCAAGGAGGAAGGAACACTGAAGCTTTCTTT
CDR3: CASSQGGRNTEAFF

D: -
size: -
J: TRBJ2-1
V: TRBV27
DNA: TGTGCCAGCATGGGAGGTAGCTGGAGCTCCTACAATGAGCAGTTCTTC
CDR3: CASMGGSWSSYNEQFF

D: -
size: few
J: TRBJ1-4
V: TRBV4-2
DNA: TGTGCCAGCAGCCAAGATTTCCTTGGTGGGGATGAAAAACTGTTTTTT
CDR3: CASSQDFLGGDEKLFF

D: -
size: -
J: TRBJ1-1
V: TRBV6-6
DNA: TGTGCCAGCAGTTACTTGGATATGAACACTGAAGCTTTCTTT
CDR3: CASSYLDMNTEAFF

D: -
size: -
J: TRBJ1-2
V: TRBV5-1
DNA: TGCGCCAGCAGCTTTTCCGGGGAGCACTACACCTTC
CDR3: CASSFSGEHYTF

D: TRBD1
size: -
J: TRBJ1-1
V: TRBV27
DNA: TGTGCCAGCAGTTCACAGGGGTTGAACACTGAAGCTTTCTTT
CDR3: CASSSQGLNTEAFF

D: -
size: -
J: TRBJ2-1
V: TRBV7-7
DNA: TGTGCTAGCAGCTTATCCCCCCTAAAGTCCGGGCGGGACCTTTACAATGAGCAGTTCTTC
CDR3: CASSLSPLKSGRDLYNEQFF

D: TRBD2
size: -
J: TRBJ2-1
V: TRBV7-9
DNA: TGTGCCAGCAGCTTACTAGCGGGAGAGGGCAATGAGCAGTTCTTC
CDR3: CASSLLAGEGNEQFF

D: -
size: -
J: TRBJ1-6
V: TRBV18
DNA: TGTGCCAGCTCACCCCGGGAAAATTCACCCCTCCACTTT
CDR3: CASSPRENSPLHF

D: TRBD1
size: few
J: TRBJ1-2
V: TRBV7-6
DNA: TGTGCCAGCAGCCTGGGACAGGGGGTCTTTGGCTGGGGCTACACCTTC
CDR3: CASSLGQGVFGWGYTF

D: TRBD1
size: -
J: TRBJ1-1
V: TRBV6-4
DNA: TGTGCCAGCAGTTCCCCCGGGACAGGGGTGATTTCCACTGAAGCTTTCTTT
CDR3: CASSSPGTGVISTEAFF

D: TRBD1
size: -
J: TRBJ2-7
V: TRBV30
DNA: TGTGCCTGGAGTACCGGGACAGGGGCGAACGAGCAGTACTTC
CDR3: CAWSTGTGANEQYF

D: TRBD1
size: -
J: TRBJ2-7
V: TRBV9
DNA: TGTGCCAGCAGCGGCAGGGGGCAGGGAGAGCAGTACTTC
CDR3: CASSGRGQGEQYF

D: -
size: -
J: TRBJ1-6
V: TRBV19
DNA: TGTGCCAGTAGTCCTGTGGAGAAACGTAATTCACCCCTCCACTTT
CDR3: CASSPVEKRNSPLHF

D: TRBD2
size: -
J: TRBJ2-3
V: TRBV14
DNA: TGTGCCAGCAGCCTAGCGGGAGAAGGCACAGATACGCAGTATTTT
CDR3: CASSLAGEGTDTQYF

D: -
size: -
J: TRBJ2-5
V: TRBV27
DNA: TGTGCCAGCAGTTTAGTGACAGAAGAGACCCAGTACTTC
CDR3: CASSLVTEETQYF

D: -
size: -
J: TRBJ2-7
V: TRBV5-5
DNA: TGTGCCAGCAGCCCGACCGGGAATTCCTACGAGCAGTACTTC
CDR3: CASSPTGNSYEQYF

D: -
size: few
J: TRBJ1-2
V: TRBV11-1
DNA: TGTGCCAGCAGCTTGGGACCTTTCGCAGGGGACTATGGCTACACCTTC
CDR3: CASSLGPFAGDYGYTF

D: -
size: -
J: TRBJ2-7
V: TRBV7-9
DNA: TGTGCCAGCAGCTTAGGGACATTGAGCTCCTACGAGCAGTACTTC
CDR3: CASSLGTLSSYEQYF

D: TRBD2
size: -
J: TRBJ2-2
V: TRBV9
DNA: TGTGCCAGCAGCGCCTATAGCGGGAGATCCGGGGAGCTGTTTTTT
CDR3: CASSAYSGRSGELFF

D: -
size: -
J: TRBJ2-5
V: TRBV27
DNA: TGTGCCAGCGGCGGGGGCTGGGAGACCCAGTACTTC
CDR3: CASGGGWETQYF

D: TRBD2
size: -
J: TRBJ2-2
V: TRBV9
DNA: TGTGCCAGCAGCGGCGGGGGGAACACCGGGGAGCTGTTTTTT
CDR3: CASSGGGNTGELFF

D: -
size: -
J: TRBJ2-2
V: TRBV7-6
DNA: TGTGCCAGCAGCTTAAATACGGGCGGGGAGCTGTTTTTT
CDR3: CASSLNTGGELFF

D: -
size: -
J: TRBJ2-7
V: TRBV28
DNA: TGTGCCAGCAGTTTATTCGGTTTTAGGGTTTTCTCCTACGAGCAGTACTTC
CDR3: CASSLFGFRVFSYEQYF

D: -
size: -
J: TRBJ2-7
V: TRBV28
DNA: TGTGCCAGCAGTTCCGAGGCGGCAGGAAAAACCTCCTACGAGCAGTACTTC
CDR3: CASSSEAAGKTSYEQYF

D: -
size: few
J: TRBJ1-2
V: TRBV13
DNA: TGTGCCAGCAGCTTGGGACAAGGAGATGGCTACACCTTC
CDR3: CASSLGQGDGYTF

D: TRBD1
size: few
J: TRBJ1-6
V: TRBV27
DNA: TGTGCCAGCAGGGGACAGGGCGATTCACCCCTCCACTTT
CDR3: CASRGQGDSPLHF